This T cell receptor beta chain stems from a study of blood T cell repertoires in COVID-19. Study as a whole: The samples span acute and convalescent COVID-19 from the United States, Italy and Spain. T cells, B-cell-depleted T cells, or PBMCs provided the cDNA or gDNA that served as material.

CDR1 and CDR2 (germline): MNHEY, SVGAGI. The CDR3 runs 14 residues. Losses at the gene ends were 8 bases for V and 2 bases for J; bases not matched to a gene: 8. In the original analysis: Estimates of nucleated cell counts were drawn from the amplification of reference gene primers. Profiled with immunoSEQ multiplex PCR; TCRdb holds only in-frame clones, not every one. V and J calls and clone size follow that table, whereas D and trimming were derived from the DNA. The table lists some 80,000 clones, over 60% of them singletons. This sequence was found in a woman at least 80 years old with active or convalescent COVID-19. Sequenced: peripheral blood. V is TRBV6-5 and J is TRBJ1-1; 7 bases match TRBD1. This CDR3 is CASGIQGSNTEAFF. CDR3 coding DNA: TGTGCCAGCGGGATACAGGGGAGTAACACTGAAGCTTTCTTT.